The rows below give T cell receptor beta chains drawn from one sample of a study of beta chain features in type 1 diabetes. Here immunoSEQ multiplex PCR was the method, and the copy in TCRdb shows in-frame clones only, minus some. This sample has 620,000 or so clones, with about a sixth found just once. The sample taken for sequencing was naive CD4+ T cells from blood. The source is a man aged 18 to 30 in good health. The CDR3 runs from the conserved cysteine through the conserved F or W. D genes are given only for firm matches. For some rows the clone size is stated as once, few or many, or as a class when expanded; others skip it.

v_call: TRBV7-9; clone_size: once; d_call: NA; j_call: TRBJ2-5; cdr3_nt: TGTGCCAGCAGCTCCGGGCGGGAAGGAGGCGAGACCCAGTACTTC; cdr3_aa: CASSSGREGGETQYF
v_call: TRBV25-1; clone_size: NA; d_call: TRBD1; j_call: TRBJ1-2; cdr3_nt: TGTGCCAGCAGTGATACGACAGGGGCGAACTATGGCTACACCTTC; cdr3_aa: CASSDTTGANYGYTF
v_call: TRBV7-2; clone_size: NA; d_call: NA; j_call: TRBJ1-2; cdr3_nt: TGTGCCAGCAGCGCCCGCCAACACGATGGCTACACCTTC; cdr3_aa: CASSARQHDGYTF
v_call: TRBV28; clone_size: NA; d_call: TRBD2; j_call: TRBJ2-5; cdr3_nt: TGTGCCAGCAGCGCCGGGATTAGCGGGGGGGAGGAGACCCAGTACTTC; cdr3_aa: CASSAGISGGEETQYF
v_call: TRBV29-1; clone_size: NA; d_call: NA; j_call: TRBJ2-2; cdr3_nt: TGCAGCGTTCTTCTCCCAAGGGTTAACACCGGGGAGCTGTTTTTT; cdr3_aa: CSVLLPRVNTGELFF
v_call: TRBV6-5; clone_size: few; d_call: TRBD1; j_call: TRBJ1-2; cdr3_nt: TGTGCCAGCAGTTACCTGAGGACAGGGACTGGCTACACCTTC; cdr3_aa: CASSYLRTGTGYTF
v_call: TRBV7-9; clone_size: NA; d_call: TRBD2; j_call: TRBJ2-1; cdr3_nt: TGTGCCAGCAGCTTAGTCAAGCGGGGGTACTACAATGAGCAGTTCTTC; cdr3_aa: CASSLVKRGYYNEQFF
v_call: TRBV9; clone_size: NA; d_call: TRBD1; j_call: TRBJ1-5; cdr3_nt: TGTGCCAGCAGCGTAGCGGGACAGGACAATCAGCCCCAGCATTTT; cdr3_aa: CASSVAGQDNQPQHF
v_call: TRBV21-1; clone_size: few; d_call: NA; j_call: TRBJ1-1; cdr3_nt: TGTGCCAGCACCAGGGAGGGGGACACTGAAGCTTTCTTT; cdr3_aa: CASTREGDTEAFF
v_call: TRBV9; clone_size: few; d_call: TRBD2; j_call: TRBJ2-7; cdr3_nt: TGTGCCAGCAGCCCCCCCGGTGTGGCTAGCGGGATCTACGAGCAGTACTTC; cdr3_aa: CASSPPGVASGIYEQYF
v_call: TRBV7-2; clone_size: few; d_call: NA; j_call: TRBJ2-3; cdr3_nt: TGTGCCAGCAGCCTGAGACAGTTACAGTATTTT; cdr3_aa: CASSLRQLQYF
v_call: TRBV7-3; clone_size: few; d_call: TRBD1; j_call: TRBJ1-1; cdr3_nt: TGTGCCAGCAGACGGCCGGGACAGGGAGTGACTGAAGCTTTCTTT; cdr3_aa: CASRRPGQGVTEAFF
v_call: TRBV5-1; clone_size: NA; d_call: TRBD2; j_call: TRBJ2-7; cdr3_nt: TGCGCCAGTGGGACTAGCCCCGGAGTCTACGAGCAGTACTTC; cdr3_aa: CASGTSPGVYEQYF
v_call: TRBV2; clone_size: NA; d_call: TRBD1; j_call: TRBJ2-7; cdr3_nt: TGTGCCAGCACCCCGACAGGGCACGAGCAGTACTTC; cdr3_aa: CASTPTGHEQYF
v_call: TRBV9; clone_size: few; d_call: TRBD2; j_call: TRBJ2-1; cdr3_nt: TGTGCCAGCAGCGCGAGACTAGCGGGGGATGAGCAGTTCTTC; cdr3_aa: CASSARLAGDEQFF
v_call: TRBV19; clone_size: NA; d_call: TRBD1; j_call: TRBJ2-7; cdr3_nt: TGTGCCAGTCCCATAGGTTACCACGCCGACAGGGGCATTCTCCCTTTTCACTACGAGCAGTACTTC; cdr3_aa: CASPIGYHADRGILPFHYEQYF
v_call: TRBV9; clone_size: NA; d_call: NA; j_call: TRBJ2-7; cdr3_nt: TGTGCCAGCAGCCCTGACCCTTACTACGAGCAGTACTTC; cdr3_aa: CASSPDPYYEQYF
v_call: TRBV9; clone_size: NA; d_call: TRBD2; j_call: TRBJ2-5; cdr3_nt: TGTGCCAGCAGCCCCGGAAGAAGCGGGGGAAAAGAGACCCAGTACTTC; cdr3_aa: CASSPGRSGGKETQYF
v_call: TRBV7-9; clone_size: NA; d_call: NA; j_call: TRBJ2-1; cdr3_nt: TGTGCCAGCAGCTTAGGAACCGGCGCGACCGAGTTCTTC; cdr3_aa: CASSLGTGATEFF
v_call: TRBV7-6; clone_size: NA; d_call: NA; j_call: TRBJ1-1; cdr3_nt: TGTGCCAGCAGCCCTCAACAGGAGAACACTGAAGCTTTCTTT; cdr3_aa: CASSPQQENTEAFF
v_call: TRBV5-1; clone_size: few; d_call: TRBD1; j_call: TRBJ1-1; cdr3_nt: TGCGCCAGCATTGCAGGGGGGAACGCTGAAGCTTTCTTT; cdr3_aa: CASIAGGNAEAFF
v_call: TRBV9; clone_size: few; d_call: NA; j_call: TRBJ2-7; cdr3_nt: TGTGCCAGCAGCCCAACCGGGATCTCCTACGAGCAGTACTTC; cdr3_aa: CASSPTGISYEQYF
v_call: TRBV7-9; clone_size: NA; d_call: TRBD2; j_call: TRBJ2-3; cdr3_nt: TGTGCCAGCAGCTTCGGACTAGCGGGACCTAAGGGCACAGATACGCAGTATTTT; cdr3_aa: CASSFGLAGPKGTDTQYF
v_call: TRBV20-1; clone_size: few; d_call: NA; j_call: TRBJ2-7; cdr3_nt: TGCAGTGCTAGGGAGATCTACGAGCAGTACTTC; cdr3_aa: CSAREIYEQYF
v_call: TRBV2; clone_size: NA; d_call: NA; j_call: TRBJ2-1; cdr3_nt: TGTGCCAGCAGCGGTCGACAAGGATTCTACAATGAGCAGTTCTTC; cdr3_aa: CASSGRQGFYNEQFF
v_call: TRBV7-2; clone_size: few; d_call: NA; j_call: TRBJ2-2; cdr3_nt: TGTGCCAGCAGCTACAGACTAGCCGGGGAGCTGTTTTTT; cdr3_aa: CASSYRLAGELFF